This passage covers 5 T cell receptor beta chains from one sample sequenced in a study of T cells in Graves' hyperthyroidism and ophthalmopathy. Amplified regions were TCR beta CDR3 sequences from RNA transcripts. First-round RT-PCR with HTBI primers amplified the TCR CDR3 region. Using its own MiXCR run on the multiplex PCR reads, TCRdb lists one record per CDR3 protein. The sample carries around 340,000 distinct CDR3 sequences, approximately 15% recorded once. The sample was blood. Receptor source: a man younger than 40 with Graves' hyperthyroidism.

J is TRBJ1-5 and V is TRBV7-2, with D tentatively TRBD1 (5 bases). CDR3 size: 15 residues. CDR1 and CDR2 (germline): SGHTA, FQGNSA. The germline V and J ends were trimmed by 5 bases and 3 bases, with 14 bases remaining between them. The CDR3 DNA sequence: TGTGCCAGCAGCCTCTGGGGCAGCCCCAATCAGCCCCAGCATTTT. Its protein is CASSLWGSPNQPQHF.

This clonotype was counted many times. V is TRBV20-1 and J is TRBJ2-5, with unresolved D. This CDR3 is 11 amino acids long. Germline V gene data show CDR1 as DFQATT and CDR2 as SNEGSKA (reference sequence). Trimming took off 1 base at V and 8 bases at J, with 8 bases between the two ends. The chain's CDR3 is CSARVAATQYF. In DNA form, the CDR3 reads TGCAGTGCTAGAGTGGCTGCAACCCAGTACTTC.

Comment on this clonotype: A much larger clone sits a single nucleotide away, making a read error possible. The chain joins TRBV9 to TRBJ2-7; 9 bases agree with TRBD2. Germline loops: CDR1 SGDLS, CDR2 YYNGEE. This CDR3 contains 15 residues. After removal of 3 bases from V and 3 bases from J, the junction contained 7 bases not matched to a gene. CDR3 DNA sequence: TGTGCCAGCAGCGCCGAACTAGCGGGTAACTACGAGCAGTACTTC. As protein: CASSAELAGNYEQYF.

The chain carries TRBV7-2 and TRBJ2-7; D possibly matches TRBD1 or TRBD2 (6 bases each). The CDR3 totals 17 residues. Trimming cost V 1 base and J 4 bases, with 20 bases left between them. Germline CDR1 reads SGHTA; CDR2 reads FQGNSA. The chain's CDR3 is CASSLGRYRGGGYEQYF. The CDR3 DNA sequence: TGTGCCAGCAGCTTAGGGAGGTACCGCGGAGGGGGTTACGAGCAGTACTTC.

This clonotype was counted a few times. The chain uses TRBV2 and TRBJ2-1; 8 nucleotides align to TRBD2. This CDR3 has 17 residues. Germline values: CDR1 SNHLY, CDR2 FYNNEI. J gave up 8 bases and V 7 bases, and 19 bases lay outside the gene matches. CDR3 protein: CASISTRREGLKDEQFF. DNA of the CDR3: TGTGCCAGCATCAGTACGCGACGGGAGGGATTAAAGGATGAGCAGTTCTTC.